This section outlines one T cell receptor (beta chain) sequence together with its context. This sample was taken from a study of early stage breast cancer tumors. Study overall: Invasive lobular carcinomas made up about 35% of the 12 ER+/PR+/HER2- tumors.

The adjacent normal breast tissue was taken roughly 1.9-4 cm from the tumor. Profiled with immunoSEQ multiplex PCR; TCRdb holds only in-frame clones, not every one. The sample has about 5,500 clones; almost 70% are singletons. CDR1 is ENHRY and CDR2 is SYGVKD in the germline V gene. V lost 5 bases and J 6 bases, leaving 13 bases between the germline ends. The CDR3 has 13 residues. This clonotype originated in a person between 55 and 70 years old with breast cancer. The chain recombines TRBV10-3 with TRBJ1-1; unclear D gene. Input material: normal breast tissue next to the tumor. CDR3 coding DNA: TGTGCCATCAGTCCCGGGAGGGTCGCTGAAGCTTTCTTT. The encoded protein is CAISPGRVAEAFF.